The 20 T cell receptor beta chains listed next were all sequenced from one sample in a study of shared clonotypes between healthy human individuals. This table comes from immunoSEQ multiplex PCR, and its TCRdb copy is limited to in-frame clones, with some not included. This sample has about 510,000 clones; 60% to 85% occur once, and the top ten carry 10% to 15%. Sequences were obtained from PBMCs. Receptors originate from a woman between 35 and 50 years old in good health. Some clones in this sample may be carry-over from other donors' samples.

This clone was counted at least ten times. The chain has TRBV9 and TRBJ1-6; maybe TRBD1 (5 bases). The CDR3 covers 16 residues. Germline V gives CDR1 SGDLS, CDR2 YYNGEE. Trimming left V 1 base short and J 10 bases short, with 18 bases between. The CDR3 DNA reads TGTGCCAGCAGCGTACAACCTGATGGGGGTGGATCACCCCTCCACTTT. Its protein product is CASSVQPDGGGSPLHF.

The J gene is TRBJ2-2, the V gene TRBV7-2; D is ambiguous. The CDR3 spans 16 residues. Trimming took 3 bases from V and 1 from J, leaving 12 bases between them. Germline V gene sequence: CDR1 SGHTA, CDR2 FQGNSA. The CDR3 sequence: CASSFLPRGNTGELFF. As DNA, the CDR3 is TGTGCCAGCAGCTTCCTACCGAGAGGGAACACCGGGGAGCTGTTTTTT.

The chain uses TRBV29-1 and TRBJ1-1; D not resolved. V lost 4 bases and J lost 11, with 23 bases in between. The V gene's germline CDR1 is SQVTM and CDR2 ANQGSEA. The length of the CDR3 is 14 residues. This CDR3 reads CSVVSRPGEETAFF. CDR3 sequence (DNA): TGCAGCGTTGTATCCCGGCCTGGAGAGGAAACGGCTTTCTTT.

The chain joins TRBV7-8 to TRBJ2-1; the D is unclear. The CDR3 is made up of 13 amino acids. The ends were cut back, 8 bases at V and 7 bases at J, with 15 bases in the middle. CDR1 and CDR2 (germline): SGHVS, FQNEAQ. In DNA form, the CDR3 reads TGTGCCAGCGGGGAAGGGCCAGTGAATGAGCAGTTCTTC. Its protein is CASGEGPVNEQFF.

The V and J genes are TRBV4-1 and TRBJ1-2; D remains unclear. The CDR3 spans 12 residues. The V and J ends lost 0 bases and 8 bases respectively, with 7 bases between them. Germline values: CDR1 MGHRA, CDR2 YSYEKL. CDR3 protein: CASSQEGVGYTF. The CDR3 nucleotides read TGCGCCAGCAGCCAAGAGGGAGTGGGCTACACCTTC.

This clone was observed a few times. V usage is TRBV2 and J usage is TRBJ2-7; D not certain. The V end lost 8 bases, the J end lost 6 bases, and 17 bases lay between the germline ends. Germline V lookup: CDR1 SNHLY, CDR2 FYNNEI. The CDR3 consists of 13 residues. CDR3 loop: CASLGPPGSEQYF. The CDR3, as DNA: TGTGCCAGCCTGGGCCCCCCTGGCTCCGAGCAGTACTTC.

The genes are TRBV30 and TRBJ2-6, with D perhaps matching TRBD1 (6 bases). The germline CDR1 and CDR2 sequences are GTSNPN and SVGIG (reference sequence). The CDR3 runs to 14 residues. Trimming took off 5 bases at V and 0 bases at J, with 8 bases between the two ends. CDR3 amino acids: CAWAGVSGANVLTF. The CDR3 DNA sequence: TGTGCCTGGGCAGGGGTCTCTGGGGCCAACGTCCTGACTTTC.

The gene calls are TRBV18 and TRBJ1-6; 10 bases line up with TRBD1. Germline V lookup: CDR1 KGHSH, CDR2 LQKENI. V was clipped by 1 base and J by 10 bases; unmatched bases: 13. The CDR3 has 18 amino acids. The CDR3 sequence is CASSPRRSGTGDLSPLHF. The CDR3 DNA sequence: TGTGCCAGCTCACCACGACGCTCCGGGACAGGGGACTTATCACCCCTCCACTTT.

This chain uses TRBV9 with TRBJ2-5; D is possibly TRBD2 (5 bases). The CDR3 has 15 amino acids. Germline CDR1 SGDLS, CDR2 YYNGEE. Deletions cut 0 bases from V and 5 bases from J, with 14 bases between. The CDR3 spells CASSVGGEGLETQYF. The CDR3 bases are TGTGCCAGCAGCGTAGGGGGTGAGGGTTTGGAGACCCAGTACTTC.

V gene TRBV18 combines with J gene TRBJ2-7, with D uncertain. Trimming pared 2 bases from V and 4 bases from J, leaving 15 bases between. This CDR3 contains 15 residues. The V gene's germline CDR1 is KGHSH and CDR2 LQKENI. CDR3: CASSPYSSGAYEQYF. The DNA for the CDR3 is TGTGCCAGCTCACCATATTCGTCTGGTGCTTACGAGCAGTACTTC.

J is TRBJ2-3 and V is TRBV7-9; unclear D gene. Per germline, CDR1 SEHNR and CDR2 FQNEAQ (reference sequence). Trimming took off 1 base at V and 3 bases at J, with 11 bases between the two ends. This CDR3 has 15 residues. DNA of the CDR3: TGTGCCAGCAGCTTAGACAGACTCCGAACAGATACGCAGTATTTT. Amino acids: CASSLDRLRTDTQYF.

The V call is TRBV28, the J call TRBJ2-1; a weak D match, TRBD2 (5 bases). The CDR3 runs 13 residues. CDR1 and CDR2 (germline): MDHEN, SYDVKM. Trimming took off 7 bases at V and 7 bases at J, with 14 bases between the two ends. CDR3 in DNA: TGTGCCAGCAATCGCTTAGCGCGGAATGAGCAGTTCTTC. Translation: CASNRLARNEQFF.

In its sample, this clone was seen a few times. The rearrangement links TRBV2 to TRBJ2-7; no definite D call. This CDR3 has 11 residues. The germline V and J ends were trimmed by 7 bases and 3 bases, with 7 bases remaining between them. Per the germline V gene, CDR1 is SNHLY and CDR2 is FYNNEI. The CDR3 region has the DNA TGTGCCAGCACCCTTGTCTACGAGCAGTACTTC. This codes for CASTLVYEQYF.

The V call is TRBV18, the J call TRBJ1-1; perhaps TRBD1 as D (6 bases). The germline V and J ends were trimmed by 3 bases and 0 bases, with 14 bases remaining between them. The CDR3 covers 16 residues. The V gene's germline CDR1 is KGHSH and CDR2 LQKENI. This CDR3 is CASSPDGTPMNTEAFF. As DNA, the CDR3 is TGTGCCAGCTCACCGGATGGGACACCCATGAACACTGAAGCTTTCTTT.

The J gene is TRBJ1-2, the V gene TRBV6-6; D uncertain. This CDR3 is built from 15 residues. Trimming shortened V by 2 bases and J by 3 bases, and 13 bases separated the two germline ends. From germline, CDR1 is MNHNY and CDR2 SVGAGI (reference sequence). The CDR3 loop is CASSYPSGPYYGYTF. Here the CDR3 DNA reads TGTGCCAGCAGTTACCCCTCCGGGCCGTACTATGGCTACACCTTC.

The chain combines TRBV7-3 with TRBJ2-5, with D perhaps TRBD2 (6 bases). Trimming stripped 3 bases from V and 13 bases from J, with 15 bases between. The length of the CDR3 is 12 residues. Germline assignment: CDR1 SGHTA and CDR2 FQGTGA. This chain's CDR3 is CASSFRLGLLYF. In nucleotides, the CDR3 is TGTGCCAGCAGCTTCCGACTAGGACTGTTGTACTTC.

The V call is TRBV6-1, the J call TRBJ2-5; D ambiguous. This CDR3 contains 14 residues. Germline V gene lookup returns CDR1 MNHNS and CDR2 SASEGT. V shed 6 bases and J shed 4 bases, with 15 bases lying between them. The CDR3 coding sequence is TGTGCCAGCAGGCTCGCAGGTTACGGAGAGACCCAGTACTTC. This translates into CASRLAGYGETQYF.

In the case of this clone: Within the sample, other DNA sequences also encode this same CDR3. The chain combines TRBV28 with TRBJ2-1; 12 bases are shared with TRBD2. This CDR3 comprises 15 residues. The junction had 6 bases not matched to a gene; V was cut back by 5 bases and J by 7 bases. From germline, CDR1 is MDHEN and CDR2 SYDVKM. Written as DNA, the CDR3 is TGTGCCAGCAGTCCCCCCGGACTAGCGGGAAATGAGCAGTTCTTC. This codes for CASSPPGLAGNEQFF.

This clone was detected ten times or more. The chain links TRBV19 to TRBJ1-2; TRBD1 aligns across 9 bases. The J segment lost 8 bases and the V segment lost 9 bases, leaving 10 bases of the junction unmatched. Germline-derived CDR1 and CDR2 are LNHDA and SQIVND (reference sequence). The CDR3 sequence is 13 residues long. The CDR3 loop is CASTTRDRVGYTF. CDR3 sequence (DNA): TGTGCCAGCACAACCCGGGACAGGGTCGGCTACACCTTC.

The chain joins TRBV29-1 to TRBJ2-1; TRBD2 is a possible D gene (6 bases). The CDR3 is made up of 13 amino acids. V lost 4 bases and J lost 3, with 10 bases in between. CDR1 is SQVTM, CDR2 ANQGSEA, per germline. CDR3 region: CSVVAGIYNEQFF. The DNA for the CDR3 is TGCAGCGTTGTTGCGGGGATCTACAATGAGCAGTTCTTC.